One sample yielded the 4 T cell receptor beta chains listed below, sequenced in a study of spatial heterogeneity in lung cancer. TCRdb processed the 5' RACE reads anew with MiXCR; each CDR3 protein has one entry. Among approximately 40,000 distinct CDR3 sequences, roughly 13% were seen once, and the ten largest hold 55% to 70%. The sample's time point: sample taken at primary tumor resection. The sample in question was PBMCs, obtained at surgery. The receptors were sampled from a male donor with early-stage non-small cell lung cancer.

This clonotype has more than one count but fewer than ten. The gene calls are TRBV7-2 and TRBJ2-3; a weak D match, TRBD2 (5 bases). CDR1 and CDR2 from the germline V gene are SGHTA and FQGNSA. V dropped 5 bases and J dropped 2 bases, with 14 bases sitting between them. This CDR3 has 15 amino acids. CDR3 nucleotide sequence: TGTGCCAGCAGCCCTCTGGCTAGCTTCACAGATACGCAGTATTTT. Its translation: CASSPLASFTDTQYF. Variable domain in full (rest from reference TRBV7-2 and TRBJ2-3): GAGVSQSPSNKVTEKGKDVELRCDPISGHTALYWYRQSLGQGLEFLIYFQGNSAPDKSGLPSDRFSAERTGGSVSTLTIQRTQQEDSAVYLCASSPLASFTDTQYFGPGTRLTVL.

There are many counts of this clonotype. The junction departs from the called germline gene at one end, perhaps through a read error. V usage is TRBV7-7 and J usage is TRBJ2-7; possibly TRBD2 for D (6 bases). Germline CDR1 and CDR2: SSHAT and FNYEAQ (reference sequence). This CDR3 contains 17 residues. The CDR3 loop is CASSRGLGTSRSYEQYF. CDR3 coding DNA: TGTGCTAGCAGCCGTGGTCTCGGGACTTCCCGCTCCTACGAGCAGTACTTC.

Regarding this clonotype: At one boundary the junction diverges from the germline segment, which might be a read error. J is TRBJ1-3 and V is TRBV12-3 or TRBV12-4; D gene ambiguous. The CDR3 loop spans 14 amino acids. CDR3 in amino acids: CASRAGYSGNTVYF. The CDR3 bases are TGTGCCAGCAGGGCGGGATACTCTGGAAACACCGTATATTTT.

This clonotype came up once. The chain employs TRBV18 and TRBJ1-1, with 7 positions matching TRBD1. The ends lost 3 bases at V and 5 bases at J; junction bases unmatched: 6. The CDR3 runs 14 residues. Per germline, CDR1 KGHSH and CDR2 LQKENI. The CDR3 region is CASSPWDSSTEAFF. The CDR3 bases are TGTGCCAGCTCACCCTGGGACAGTTCTACTGAAGCTTTCTTT.